This note documents a single T cell receptor beta chain sequence. Its antigen is not identified. This sample is drawn from a study of CD8 T cells in ankylosing spondylitis. General study points: Typical of ankylosing spondylitis blood, it appeared, was a TCR beta motif of under 10 highly homologous variants. Disease-linked clones proved CD8+ and comparatively uncommon in peripheral blood.

TCRdb re-analysed the 5' RACE reads in MiXCR, keeping a single row per CDR3 protein. Among 390,000 or so distinct CDR3 sequences, more than 20% were seen once, and the ten largest hold roughly a sixth. This CDR3 has 16 residues. Trimming took off 4 bases at V and 2 bases at J, with 15 bases between the two ends. The rearrangement links TRBV12-3 or TRBV12-4 to TRBJ1-5; D might be TRBD1 (6 bases). Source material: blood, either unsorted or a sorted T cell fraction (not recorded which). The source of this sequence is a male donor with ankylosing spondylitis. The CDR3 sequence is CASSYGGRGGNQPQHF. The CDR3 DNA reads TGTGCCAGCAGTTACGGGGGCAGGGGTGGCAATCAGCCCCAGCATTTT.